The 7 T cell receptor beta chains below all came from one sample that was sequenced in a study of human T cells and chemical hapten exposure (dated by TCRdb to the early 2020s). Library prep was done by RACE. TCRdb records NextSeq 500 as the sequencer. TCRdb reworked the public reads: Q25 trimming with fastp, MiXCR clone assembly, productive beta chains retained. Records with the same CDR3 protein are collapsed into one entry carrying the most frequent genes and DNA. Within this sample are 300,000 to 450,000 distinct CDR3 sequences, with 5.1% of them counted one time only. 2.5% to 3% of the sample is in the top ten clones. According to the study, the label for this sample's time point signals: pre-sensitization, week 0. In light of the paper, this sample's treatment or condition label describes: therapeutic diphenylcyclopropenone sensitization with weekly scalp DPC. Material: whole blood, obtained in connection with sensitization to the hapten diphenylcyclopropenone (DPC). These TCRs come from a woman between 45 and 60 years old with alopecia areata. Some clones in this sample may be carry-over from other donors' samples.

A few counts support this clonotype. The rearrangement joins TRBV6-1 to TRBJ2-3; D gene unclear. The CDR3 runs 15 residues. The germline V and J ends were trimmed by 2 bases and 0 bases, with 9 bases remaining between them. Germline loops: CDR1 MNHNS, CDR2 SASEGT. This CDR3 reads CASSEFHASTDTQYF. CDR3 bases: TGTGCCAGCAGTGAATTCCATGCTAGCACAGATACGCAGTATTTT.

The table lists this clonotype with many counts. V and J are TRBV7-2 and TRBJ1-1; D not certain. Per the germline V gene, CDR1 is SGHTA and CDR2 is FQGNSA. The CDR3 is made up of 16 amino acids. The ends were cut back, 6 bases at V and 4 bases at J, with 21 bases in the middle. CDR3 sequence (DNA): TGTGCCAGCAGTTTGCTCTCGACCCAGGCCGGCACTGAAGCTTTCTTT. Amino acids: CASSLLSTQAGTEAFF.

The V and J genes are TRBV6-1 and TRBJ2-1; D call uncertain. CDR3 length: 13 amino acids. Trimming removed 4 bases at V and 2 bases at J, with 6 bases between. Germline V gene data show CDR1 as MNHNS and CDR2 as SASEGT. The CDR3 coding sequence is TGTGCCAGCAGTGCGGGTCCCTACAATGAGCAGTTCTTC. Its translation: CASSAGPYNEQFF.

The J gene is TRBJ1-5, the V gene TRBV7-8; D is possibly TRBD1 (5 bases). Trimming took off 5 bases at V and 0 bases at J, with 14 bases between the two ends. The CDR3 contains 16 residues. The germline V gene has CDR1 SGHVS and CDR2 FQNEAQ. Here the CDR3 reads CASSPGTKNSNQPQHF. CDR3 nucleotide sequence: TGTGCCAGCAGCCCCGGGACGAAGAATAGCAATCAGCCCCAGCATTTT.

This chain links TRBV7-9 with TRBJ2-1; a weak D match, TRBD2 (5 bases). The J call may not be correct, given that the DNA end is closer to TRBJ2-7. This CDR3 comprises 15 residues. Looked up from germline, CDR1 is SEHNR and CDR2 is FQNEAQ (reference sequence). The CDR3: CASSLKEAAVYEQYF. The CDR3 DNA sequence: TGTGCCAGCAGCTTAAAGGAGGCAGCGGTCTATGAGCAGTACTTC.

The genes are TRBV29-1 and TRBJ2-7; 9 positions match TRBD2. Germline values: CDR1 SQVTM, CDR2 ANQGSEA. The CDR3 spans 12 residues. The trim removed 6 bases at V and 6 bases at J, leaving 6 bases unmatched. This CDR3 reads CSVSAGGGEQYF. DNA for the CDR3: TGCAGCGTCTCAGCGGGAGGCGGCGAGCAGTACTTC.

This chain joins TRBV12-3 or TRBV12-4 and TRBJ1-5; D might be TRBD1 (5 bases). V gave up 1 base and J gave up 4 bases, with 11 bases separating them. This CDR3 has 15 residues. The CDR3 protein is CASSLDQGLNQPQHF. CDR3 sequence (DNA): TGTGCCAGCAGTTTAGATCAGGGACTTAATCAGCCCCAGCATTTT.